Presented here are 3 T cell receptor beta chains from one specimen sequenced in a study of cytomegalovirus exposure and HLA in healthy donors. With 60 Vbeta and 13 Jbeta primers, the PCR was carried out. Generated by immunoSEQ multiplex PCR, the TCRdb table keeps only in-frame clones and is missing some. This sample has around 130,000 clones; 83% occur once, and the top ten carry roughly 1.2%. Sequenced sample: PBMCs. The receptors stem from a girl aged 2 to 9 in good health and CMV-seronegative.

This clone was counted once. This CDR3 reads CAISETSGRFLNEQFF. The CDR3 DNA reads TGTGCCATCAGTGAGACTAGCGGGAGGTTCCTCAATGAGCAGTTCTTC. The chain recombines TRBV10-3 with TRBJ2-1; 12 bases line up with TRBD2. There are 16 residues in the CDR3. Trimming removed 2 bases from V and 6 bases from J; junction bases left unmatched: 5. Germline V gene data show CDR1 as ENHRY and CDR2 as SYGVKD.

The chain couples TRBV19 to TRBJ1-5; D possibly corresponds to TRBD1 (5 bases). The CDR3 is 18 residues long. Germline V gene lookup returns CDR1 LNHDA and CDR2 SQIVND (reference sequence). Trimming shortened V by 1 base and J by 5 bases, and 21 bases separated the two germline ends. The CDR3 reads CASSIAPYRSPGDQPQHF. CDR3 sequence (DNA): TGTGCCAGTAGTATAGCCCCATACAGGTCGCCAGGAGATCAGCCCCAGCATTTT.

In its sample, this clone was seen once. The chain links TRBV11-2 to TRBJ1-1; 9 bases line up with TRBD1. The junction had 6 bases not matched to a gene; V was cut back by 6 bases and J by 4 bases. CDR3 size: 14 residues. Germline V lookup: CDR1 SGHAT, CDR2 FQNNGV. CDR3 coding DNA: TGTGCCAGCAGGACCGGGACAGGGCCCACTGAAGCTTTCTTT. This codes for CASRTGTGPTEAFF.